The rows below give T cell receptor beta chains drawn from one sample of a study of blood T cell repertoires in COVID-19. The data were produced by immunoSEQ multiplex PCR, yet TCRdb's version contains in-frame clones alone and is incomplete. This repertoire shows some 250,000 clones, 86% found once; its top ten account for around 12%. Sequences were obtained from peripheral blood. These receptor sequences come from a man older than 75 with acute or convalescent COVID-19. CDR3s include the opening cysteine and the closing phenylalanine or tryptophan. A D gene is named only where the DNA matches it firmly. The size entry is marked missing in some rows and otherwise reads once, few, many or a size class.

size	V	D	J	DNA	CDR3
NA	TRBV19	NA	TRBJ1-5	TGTGCCAGTAGTACCACTGCGAGCAATCAGCCCCAGCATTTT	CASSTTASNQPQHF
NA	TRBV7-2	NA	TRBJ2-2	TGTGCCAGCAGCCGCACTAGTGCGAACACCGGGGAGCTGTTTTTT	CASSRTSANTGELFF
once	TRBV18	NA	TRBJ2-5	TGTGCCAGCTCACCTCCAGAAGAGACCCAGTACTTC	CASSPPEETQYF
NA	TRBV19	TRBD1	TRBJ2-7	TGTGCCAGTAGCACCCTGTCGGACAGGGGAAATTACGAGCAGTACTTC	CASSTLSDRGNYEQYF
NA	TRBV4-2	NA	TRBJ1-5	TGTGCCAGCAGCCAAGATTCGGGGGATCAGCCCCAGCATTTT	CASSQDSGDQPQHF
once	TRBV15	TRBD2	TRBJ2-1	TGTGCCACCAGCGACGGGAGGTTCTCCTACAATGAGCAGTTCTTC	CATSDGRFSYNEQFF
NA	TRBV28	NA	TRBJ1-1	TGTGCCAGCAGTTTCCGTGGGCTCAGCACTGAAGCTTTCTTT	CASSFRGLSTEAFF
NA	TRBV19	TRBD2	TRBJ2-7	TGTGCCAGTAGCAAGGGGACTAGGGCGGCTGAGCAGTACTTC	CASSKGTRAAEQYF
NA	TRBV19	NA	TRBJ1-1	TGTGCCAGTAAGAGGTTCCTTGAAGCTTTCTTT	CASKRFLEAFF
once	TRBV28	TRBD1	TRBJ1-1	TGTGCCAGCAGGTCCCCGACAGGGTATAGCACTGAAGCTTTCTTT	CASRSPTGYSTEAFF
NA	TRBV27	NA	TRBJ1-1	TGTGCCAGCAGTTTATTAGACTCCGGGACAAGAGCTTTCTTT	CASSLLDSGTRAFF
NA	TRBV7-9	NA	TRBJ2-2	TGTGCCAGCAGCCCCCGACAGCTCACCGGGGAGCTGTTTTTT	CASSPRQLTGELFF
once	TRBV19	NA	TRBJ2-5	TGTGCCAGTAGTATAGGGCCTCGCGAGACCCAGTACTTC	CASSIGPRETQYF
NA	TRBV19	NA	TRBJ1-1	TGTGCCAGTGAAGGCCCAAAGCGGGGTGAAGCTTTCTTT	CASEGPKRGEAFF
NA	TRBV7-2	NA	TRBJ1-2	TGTGCCAGCAGCTTACCGACGGGGGTTGGCTACACCTTC	CASSLPTGVGYTF
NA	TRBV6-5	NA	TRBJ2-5	TGTGCCAGCAGGAGGGCAGGAGGACAAGAGACCCAGTACTTC	CASRRAGGQETQYF
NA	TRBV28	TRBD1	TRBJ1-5	TGTGCCAGCAGTTTTGGGACAGGCAATCAGCCCCAGCATTTT	CASSFGTGNQPQHF
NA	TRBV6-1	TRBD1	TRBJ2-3	TGTGCCAGCAGTGAAGTGCCGGGACAGGGCACAGATACGCAGTATTTT	CASSEVPGQGTDTQYF
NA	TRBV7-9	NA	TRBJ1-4	TGTGCCAGCAGTCCTGCAGGGGAGGGTGAAAAACTGTTTTTT	CASSPAGEGEKLFF
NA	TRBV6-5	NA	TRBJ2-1	TGTGCCAGCAGTTGGACGGGAGTCTTAGGACACAATGAGCAGTTCTTC	CASSWTGVLGHNEQFF
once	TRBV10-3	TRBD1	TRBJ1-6	TGTGCCATCCGACGAGACGGGACAGTAAATTCACCCCTCCACTTT	CAIRRDGTVNSPLHF
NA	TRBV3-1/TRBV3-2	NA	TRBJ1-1	TGTGCCAGCAGCCAAGTAGGGGTTAGGAACACTGAAGCTTTCTTT	CASSQVGVRNTEAFF
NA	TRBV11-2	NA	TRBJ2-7	TGTGCCAGCAGCCCAGGGATGGCTAGCGATCCCTACGAGCAGTACTTC	CASSPGMASDPYEQYF
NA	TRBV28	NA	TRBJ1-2	TGTGCCAGCAGTTCCGGACAGAGGGCGAACTATGGCTACACCTTC	CASSSGQRANYGYTF
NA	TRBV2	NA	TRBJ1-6	TGTGCCAGCAGTGAAGCGAGACACCGAAGGTCACCCCTCCACTTT	CASSEARHRRSPLHF
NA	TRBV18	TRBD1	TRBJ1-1	TGTGCCAGCTCACCTCGACAGGGGGTGAACACTGAAGCTTTCTTT	CASSPRQGVNTEAFF
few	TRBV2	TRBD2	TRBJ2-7	TGTGCCAGCACGGCTAGCGGGAGGTCCTACGAGCAGTACTTC	CASTASGRSYEQYF
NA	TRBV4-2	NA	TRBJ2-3	TGTGCCAGCAGCCAAGTTCCAGGCCCAGATACGCAGTATTTT	CASSQVPGPDTQYF
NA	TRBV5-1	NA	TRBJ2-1	TGCGCCAGCAGCCCCCGGAGGGACTACAATGAGCAGTTCTTC	CASSPRRDYNEQFF
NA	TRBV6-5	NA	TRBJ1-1	TGTGCCAGCAACTCTATAGGGACAAAAGCTTTCTTT	CASNSIGTKAFF